The next 18 T cell receptor beta chains were all read from a single sample in a study of T cell changes during pregnancy in multiple sclerosis. TCRdb's table, derived via immunoSEQ multiplex PCR, lists solely in-frame clones and lacks some. This table holds fewer than 90,000 clones, over 80% found once. The source material was peripheral blood, sampled in the first trimester of pregnancy. The receptor source for this set is a female donor with multiple sclerosis, enrolled in a pregnancy study.

The J gene is TRBJ2-7, the V gene TRBV7-2; D unresolved. From germline, CDR1 is SGHTA and CDR2 FQGNSA. The CDR3 is made up of 14 amino acids. V lost 3 bases, J lost 3 bases, and 12 bases lay in between. The CDR3 sequence: CASSFPGTRYEQYF. For the CDR3, the DNA is TGTGCCAGCAGCTTCCCGGGTACTCGCTACGAGCAGTACTTC.

This chain connects TRBV7-2 to TRBJ2-1, with D perhaps TRBD2 (6 bases). This CDR3 has 14 amino acids. Trimming shortened V by 4 bases and J by 7 bases, and 14 bases separated the two germline ends. Germline assignment: CDR1 SGHTA and CDR2 FQGNSA. This CDR3 reads CASSYGGSLNEQFF. The CDR3 nucleotides are TGTGCCAGCAGCTATGGGGGGAGTCTGAATGAGCAGTTCTTC.

This clone was recorded only once. This sequence joins TRBV7-2 and TRBJ1-1; D is undetermined. Germline V gene data show CDR1 as SGHTA and CDR2 as FQGNSA. Trimming took 4 bases from V and 2 from J, leaving 8 bases between them. CDR3 size: 13 residues. The CDR3, as DNA: TGTGCCAGCAGCTCCGGAGGAAACACTGAAGCTTTCTTT. Amino acid sequence: CASSSGGNTEAFF.

The chain employs TRBV15 and TRBJ1-1; D unresolved. V was shortened by 0 bases and J by 2 bases, with 13 bases between the two germline ends. CDR3 length: 16 amino acids. Looked up from germline, CDR1 is LNHNV and CDR2 is YYDKDF (reference sequence). This CDR3 is CATSRDGPQTNTEAFF. The CDR3 nucleotides read TGTGCCACCAGCAGAGATGGTCCCCAGACAAACACTGAAGCTTTCTTT.

In its sample, this clone was seen a few times. J is TRBJ1-6 and V is TRBV5-1, with TRBD1 matching 8 bases. The CDR3 covers 14 residues. The V and J ends lost 4 bases and 3 bases, in that order; junction bases with no gene match: 0. Per germline, CDR1 SGHRS and CDR2 YFSETQ. The CDR3 sequence: CASSGQGYNSPLHF. The CDR3 DNA reads as TGCGCCAGCAGCGGACAGGGCTATAATTCACCCCTCCACTTT.

This clone has just one count. The chain joins TRBV7-8 to TRBJ2-3; D unclear. Germline V lookup: CDR1 SGHVS, CDR2 FQNEAQ. Trimming removed 1 base from V and 4 bases from J, with 6 bases in between. The CDR3 spans 13 residues. DNA of the CDR3: TGTGCCAGCAGCTTAGGAGGCCCAGATACGCAGTATTTT. This translates into CASSLGGPDTQYF.

The gene calls are TRBV10-3 and TRBJ2-2; 10 bases agree with TRBD2. The length of the CDR3 is 16 residues. Germline CDR1 ENHRY, CDR2 SYGVKD. The ends lost 3 bases at V and 4 bases at J; junction bases unmatched: 5. The CDR3 nucleotides read TGTGCCATCAGTGAACTCCTAGCGGGGGTCACCGGGGAGCTGTTTTTT. Translated, it gives CAISELLAGVTGELFF.

The chain links TRBV10-3 to TRBJ1-2; D remains unclear. Germline CDR1 reads ENHRY; CDR2 reads SYGVKD. The CDR3 contains 16 residues. V was trimmed by 9 bases and J by 6 bases, leaving 26 bases between them. The CDR3 spells CAIGTGKEGLRDGYTF. The CDR3 region has the DNA TGTGCCATTGGAACGGGCAAAGAGGGCTTGAGGGATGGCTACACCTTC.

V is TRBV6-6 and J is TRBJ2-5; TRBD1 is a possible D gene (5 bases). Trimming removed 0 bases at V and 1 base at J, with 12 bases between. The germline V gene encodes CDR1 MNHNY and CDR2 SVGAGI (reference sequence). This CDR3 comprises 16 residues. As DNA, the CDR3 is TGTGCCAGCAGTTACTCGGGGCAGGGCCGCCAAGAGACCCAGTACTTC. Protein sequence: CASSYSGQGRQETQYF.

The CDR3 sequence: CASSQYSGEQFF. Written as DNA, the CDR3 is TGTGCCAGCAGCCAATATAGCGGTGAGCAGTTCTTC. The V call is TRBV7-3, the J call TRBJ2-1; the D gene is possibly TRBD2 (6 bases). There are 12 residues in the CDR3. V lost 5 bases, J lost 9 bases, and 11 bases lay in between. Per germline, CDR1 SGHTA and CDR2 FQGTGA. Full variable domain (outside the CDR3, taken from reference TRBV7-3 and TRBJ2-1): GAGVSQTPSNKVTEKGKYVELRCDPISGHTALYWYRQSLGQGPEFLIYFQGTGAADDSGLPNDRFFAVRPEGSVSTLKIQRTERGDSAVYLCASSQYSGEQFFGPGTRLTVL.

This chain connects TRBV5-4 to TRBJ2-5, with 11 bases fitting TRBD2. The J call may be faulty, since TRBJ2-7 better matches the DNA end. CDR1 and CDR2 (germline): SGHNT, YYREEE (reference sequence). CDR3 length: 14 amino acids. The CDR3 region is CASSAGLAGHEQYF. CDR3 coding DNA: TGTGCCAGCAGCGCAGGACTAGCGGGTCACGAGCAGTACTTC.

The CDR3 sequence is CASSSPGGLQGAGEAFF. In DNA form, the CDR3 reads TGTGCCAGCAGTTCCCCAGGGGGCCTACAGGGGGCTGGTGAAGCTTTCTTT. The rearrangement joins TRBV28 to TRBJ1-1; 9 bases fit TRBD1. V dropped 4 bases and J dropped 7; count of bases not matched to a gene: 16. There are 17 residues in the CDR3. Germline V gene data show CDR1 as MDHEN and CDR2 as SYDVKM.

The rearrangement uses TRBV18 and TRBJ2-6; weak D call: TRBD1 (5 bases). V lost 3 bases and J lost 0, with 12 bases in between. The CDR3 covers 17 residues. Germline CDR1 reads KGHSH; CDR2 reads LQKENI. The CDR3 spells CASSPPWGPSGANVLTF. DNA of the CDR3: TGTGCCAGCTCACCCCCGTGGGGCCCCTCTGGGGCCAACGTCCTGACTTTC.

The chain couples TRBV7-4 to TRBJ1-3; a weak D match, TRBD1 (6 bases). This CDR3 is 17 amino acids long. Trimming pared 7 bases from V and 0 bases from J, leaving 19 bases between. Germline-derived CDR1 and CDR2 are SGHVT and SQSDAQ. CDR3 residues: CASTLLTGPSSGNTIYF. CDR3 sequence (DNA): TGTGCCAGCACCCTCCTGACAGGCCCTTCCTCTGGAAACACCATATATTTT.

V usage is TRBV30 and J usage is TRBJ1-4; a weak D match, TRBD1 (5 bases). The CDR3 covers 11 residues. Germline assignment: CDR1 GTSNPN and CDR2 SVGIG (reference sequence). Deletions cut 7 bases from V and 8 bases from J, with 11 bases between. CDR3 region: CASKEGEKLFF. The CDR3 DNA reads as TGTGCCTCTAAGGAGGGGGAAAAACTGTTTTTT. Full variable domain (remainder filled in from reference TRBV30 and TRBJ1-4): SQTIHQWPATLVQPVGSPLSLECTVEGTSNPNLYWYRQAAGRGLQLLFYSVGIGQISSEVPQNLSASRPQDRQFILSSKKLLLSDSGFYLCASKEGEKLFFGSGTQLSVL.

V usage is TRBV9 and J usage is TRBJ2-5; possible D gene TRBD2, 5 bases. The J call is uncertain, as TRBJ2-7 better fits the DNA end. Germline V CDR1 and CDR2: SGDLS, YYNGEE. The CDR3 has 13 amino acids. The CDR3 sequence: CASSVGGRSEQYF. The CDR3 region has the DNA TGTGCCAGCAGCGTAGGAGGGCGTAGCGAGCAGTACTTC.

The CDR3 is CASSPGTIDDEQYF. The DNA for the CDR3 is TGTGCCAGCAGCCCCGGGACAATAGACGACGAGCAGTACTTC. This chain connects TRBV28 to TRBJ2-7; possibly TRBD1 for D (6 bases). V shed 6 bases and J shed 5 bases, with 17 bases lying between them. CDR3 length: 14 amino acids. From germline, CDR1 is MDHEN and CDR2 SYDVKM.

This clone was seen once. This chain uses TRBV27 with TRBJ2-2; 7 bases map to TRBD2. The ends lost 10 bases at V and 4 bases at J; junction bases unmatched: 24. Per germline, CDR1 MNHEY and CDR2 SMNVEV (reference sequence). This CDR3 contains 19 residues. The CDR3: CATLRLAGSAERGTGELFF. The CDR3 coding sequence is TGTGCCACCCTGAGATTAGCGGGCTCAGCAGAGAGGGGCACCGGGGAGCTGTTTTTT.